This TCR beta chain was captured in a study of cytomegalovirus exposure and HLA in healthy donors. Findings and limits, study-wide: More clonal expansion characterized HLA-associated TCR beta chains than equally common others in a later analysis. The study assumed roughly uniform donor sequencing depth for presence/absence analyses.

This CDR3 has 13 amino acids. V was pared by 6 bases and J by 5 bases, with 5 bases of the junction left unmatched. Germline lookup yields CDR1 WSHSY and CDR2 SAAADI. Notes on this clone: The target antigen is unknown.

PCR used 60 Vbeta primers and 13 Jbeta primers. TCRdb's table, derived via immunoSEQ multiplex PCR, lists solely in-frame clones and lacks some. Of over 150,000 clones listed, roughly 85% are singletons. Sequencing was performed on PBMCs. This TCR derives from a woman between 45 and 65 years old in good health and CMV-seronegative. The rearrangement joins TRBV10-2 to TRBJ1-1, with 8 bases matching TRBD1. In DNA, the CDR3 is TGCGCCAGCAGCCCTGACAGGGGTACTGAAGCTTTCTTT. Translating it yields CASSPDRGTEAFF.